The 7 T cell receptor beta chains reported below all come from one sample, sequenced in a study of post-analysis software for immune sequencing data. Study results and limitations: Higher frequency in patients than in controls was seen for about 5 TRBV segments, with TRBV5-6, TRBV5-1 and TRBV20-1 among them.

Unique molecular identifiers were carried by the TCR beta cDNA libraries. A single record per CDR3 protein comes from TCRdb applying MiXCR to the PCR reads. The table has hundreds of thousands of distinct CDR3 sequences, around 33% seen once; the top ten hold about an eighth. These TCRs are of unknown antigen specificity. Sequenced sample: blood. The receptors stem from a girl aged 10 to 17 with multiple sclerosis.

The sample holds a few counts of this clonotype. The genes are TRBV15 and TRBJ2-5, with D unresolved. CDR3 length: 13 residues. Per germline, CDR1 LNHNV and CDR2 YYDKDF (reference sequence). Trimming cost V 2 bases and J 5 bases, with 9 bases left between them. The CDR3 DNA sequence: TGTGCCACCAGCAGATCTAGGGCCGAGACCCAGTACTTC. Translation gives CATSRSRAETQYF. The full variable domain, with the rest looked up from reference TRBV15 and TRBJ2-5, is DAMVIQNPRYQVTQFGKPVTLSCSQTLNHNVMYWYQQKSSQAPKLLFHYYDKDFNNEADTPDNFQSRRPNTSFCFLDIRSPGLGDTAMYLCATSRSRAETQYFGPGTRLLVL.

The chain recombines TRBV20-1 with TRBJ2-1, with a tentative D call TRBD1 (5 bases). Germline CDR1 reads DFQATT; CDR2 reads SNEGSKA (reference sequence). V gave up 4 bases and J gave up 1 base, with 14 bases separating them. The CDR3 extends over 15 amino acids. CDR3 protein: CSATPGDSSYNEQFF. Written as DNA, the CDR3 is TGCAGTGCTACCCCCGGAGACAGTTCCTACAATGAGCAGTTCTTC.

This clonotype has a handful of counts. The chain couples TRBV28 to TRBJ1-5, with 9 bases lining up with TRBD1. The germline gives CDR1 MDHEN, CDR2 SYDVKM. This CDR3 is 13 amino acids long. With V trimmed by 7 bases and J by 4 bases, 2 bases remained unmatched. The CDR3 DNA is TGTGCCAGCACCGGGACAGGGAATCAGCCCCAGCATTTT. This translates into CASTGTGNQPQHF.

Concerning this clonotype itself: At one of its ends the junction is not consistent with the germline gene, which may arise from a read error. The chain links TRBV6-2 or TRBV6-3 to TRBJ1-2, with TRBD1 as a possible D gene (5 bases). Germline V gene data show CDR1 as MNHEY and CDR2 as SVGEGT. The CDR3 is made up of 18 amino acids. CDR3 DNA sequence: TGTGTCAGCAGCCTACTCGAATCCCGGGGACGCCCTCGGTCGGGCTACACCTTC. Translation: CVSSLLESRGRPRSGYTF.

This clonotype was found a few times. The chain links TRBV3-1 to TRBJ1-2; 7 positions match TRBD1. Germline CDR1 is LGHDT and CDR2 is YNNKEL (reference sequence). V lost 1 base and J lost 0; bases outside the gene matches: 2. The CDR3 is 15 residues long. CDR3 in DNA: TGTGCCAGCAGCCAAGCTACAGGGGCTAACTATGGCTACACCTTC. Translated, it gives CASSQATGANYGYTF.

The CDR3 DNA reads as TGTGCCAGCAGTTTGAGGCGCTCTGCCTACAATGAGCAGTTCTTC. Its translation: CASSLRRSAYNEQFF. The chain joins TRBV7-2 to TRBJ2-1; D gene ambiguous. Germline V CDR1 and CDR2: SGHTA, FQGNSA. The CDR3 contains 15 residues. Trimming removed 6 bases at V and 2 bases at J, with 14 bases between.

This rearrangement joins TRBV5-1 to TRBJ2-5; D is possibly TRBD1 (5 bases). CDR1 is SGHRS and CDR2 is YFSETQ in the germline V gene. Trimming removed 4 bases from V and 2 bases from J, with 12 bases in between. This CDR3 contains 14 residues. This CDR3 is CASSAAGLQETQYF. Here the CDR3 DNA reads TGCGCCAGCAGCGCGGCAGGGTTACAAGAGACCCAGTACTTC.